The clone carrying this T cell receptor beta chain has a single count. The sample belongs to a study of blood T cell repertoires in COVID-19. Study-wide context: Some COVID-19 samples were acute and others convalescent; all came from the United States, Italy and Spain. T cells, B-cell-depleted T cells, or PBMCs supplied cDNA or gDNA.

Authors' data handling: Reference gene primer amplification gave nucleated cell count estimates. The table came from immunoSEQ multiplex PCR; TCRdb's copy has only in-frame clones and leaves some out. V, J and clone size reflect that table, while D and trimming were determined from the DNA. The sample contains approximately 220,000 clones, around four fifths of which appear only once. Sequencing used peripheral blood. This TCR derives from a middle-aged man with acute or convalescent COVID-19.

Here the CDR3 reads CASRSDPRGGTQYF. The CDR3 DNA is TGTGCCAGCAGGTCGGACCCCCGGGGGGGTACGCAGTATTTT. The chain links TRBV27 to TRBJ2-3; 8 positions match TRBD2. There are 14 residues in the CDR3. Germline loops: CDR1 MNHEY, CDR2 SMNVEV (reference sequence). Trimming took 6 bases from V and 8 from J; bases not matched to a gene: 10.